This T cell receptor (beta chain) was sequenced in a study of patients and donors after allogeneic stem cell transplantation. V was shortened by 2 bases and J by 1 base, with 9 bases between the two germline ends. Per germline, CDR1 MGHDK and CDR2 SYGVNS. The CDR3 runs to 14 residues. TCRdb re-called the RT-PCR reads with MiXCR, one entry per CDR3 protein. In the table there are 200,000 to 250,000 distinct CDR3 sequences, 35% to 45% of which are singletons. The TCR comes from a human donor who was either an allogeneic HSCT recipient or a stem cell or donor lymphocyte infusion donor (not recorded which). It is not recorded whose cells these are; they may come from a transplant donor. V is TRBV25-1 and J is TRBJ2-7; either TRBD1 or TRBD2 may fit D (5 bases each). Source material: blood, either unsorted or a sorted T cell fraction (not recorded which). The CDR3 bases are TGTGCCAGCAGTGAACAGGGACGGTCCTACGAGCAGTACTTC. Amino acid sequence: CASSEQGRSYEQYF.